This T cell receptor (beta chain) was sequenced during a study of tumor-infiltrating lymphocytes in primary liver carcinoma. For the study at large: Every sample contained roughly 3.65 to 7.5 million productive TCRbeta reads, and these numbers were similar from one tissue type to another.

V lost 6 bases to trimming and J lost 5 bases, with 13 bases between them. Germline lookup yields CDR1 MNHEY and CDR2 SVGEGT. The CDR3 covers 13 residues. The blood RNA (from unsorted whole blood) was obtained, and germline DNA was also extracted. HBV chronically infected the treatment-naive patients. A constant-region primer primed TCR beta cDNA synthesis from 450 to 550 ng of total RNA. Library construction for TCR beta comprised three nested multiplex PCR rounds performed with slightly modified ARM-PCR. It was with TRBV1-TRBV30 forward primers and a C-beta reverse primer that the first two PCR rounds were run, at roughly 10 cycles each. TCRdb re-called the multiplex PCR reads through MiXCR, storing one row per CDR3 protein. This table holds some 190,000 distinct CDR3 sequences, 50% to 75% found once.

V gene TRBV6-2 or TRBV6-3 combines with J gene TRBJ2-5; D remains ambiguous. The sequence was collected from a man in his forties with primary liver carcinoma and hepatitis B virus infection. What was sequenced was peripheral blood. CDR3 sequence reads: CASSRLVVETQYF. CDR3 bases: TGTGCCAGCAGCCGATTAGTGGTGGAGACCCAGTACTTC.